This T cell receptor (beta chain) was sequenced during a study of OX40 agonist ivuxolimab in advanced cancers. Study information: Participants could have had prior anti-PD-1, anti-PD-L1 or anti-CTLA-4 therapy, and more than 35% had some. Study conclusions and caveats: CD4+ and CD8+ T cells in blood underwent clonal expansion by week 6 at 0.1 to 3.0 mg/kg. Average numbers of expanded clones were greater in CD8+ T cells than in CD4+.

Libraries were prepared by immunoSEQ multiplex PCR; TCRdb keeps only in-frame clonotypes and omits some of them. The table includes roughly 84,000 clones, roughly 80% detected once. In germline, CDR1 is SGHNT, CDR2 YYREEE (reference sequence). V lost 0 bases and J lost 0, with 7 bases in between. The CDR3 covers 15 residues. This clone is a singleton in its sample. Antigen specificity is unknown. The chain is built from TRBV5-4 and TRBJ1-3; D gene uncertain. The clonotype originates from an adult with an advanced solid tumor such as melanoma, head and neck, liver or kidney cancer. The sample was CD4+ or CD8+ T cells sorted from blood, taken in a trial of the OX40 agonist ivuxolimab. The CDR3 DNA reads TGTGCCAGCAGCTTGGAAGGAGCCTCTGGAAACACCATATATTTT. Protein sequence: CASSLEGASGNTIYF.